The 18 T cell receptor beta chains reported below all come from one sample, sequenced in a study of T-cell memory formation after mild COVID-19. TCRdb processed the 5' RACE reads anew with MiXCR; each CDR3 protein has one entry. Of 270,000 or so distinct CDR3 sequences listed, around 17% are singletons. Input material: PBMCs or a T cell subset sorted from them (not recorded which). The receptors here all came from a man younger than 30 who had mild COVID-19 (a few samples of this study predate the infection). Cell type and time point are not known.

This clonotype has only a few counts. V and J are TRBV9 and TRBJ2-2; D not certain. CDR3 length equals 17 residues. With 3 bases removed from V and 6 bases from J, the gap between germline ends came to 21 bases. Looked up from germline, CDR1 is SGDLS and CDR2 is YYNGEE. The CDR3 DNA sequence: TGTGCCAGCAGCGGGGGAACGAAAGGCCCTCGGGCCGGGGAGCTGTTTTTT. Protein sequence: CASSGGTKGPRAGELFF.

This clonotype was found a few times. CDR3 region: CASSLVVQTQYF. The CDR3, as DNA: TGTGCCAGCAGCTTAGTCGTCCAGACCCAGTACTTC. This chain joins TRBV7-8 and TRBJ2-5; D is uncertain. Trimming removed 1 base from V and 6 bases from J, with 6 bases in between. Germline CDR1 and CDR2: SGHVS and FQNEAQ. The CDR3 is 12 amino acids. Looking up the rest from reference TRBV7-8 and TRBJ2-5 gives the full variable domain: GAGVSQSPRYKVAKRGQDVALRCDPISGHVSLFWYQQALGQGPEFLTYFQNEAQLDKSGLPSDRFFAERPEGSVSTLKIQRTQQEDSAVYLCASSLVVQTQYFGPGTRLLVL.

The chain combines TRBV5-6 with TRBJ2-3, with D tentatively TRBD2 (6 bases). The germline V and J ends were trimmed by 4 bases and 1 base, with 22 bases remaining between them. CDR3 size: 18 residues. Germline V gene data show CDR1 as SGHDT and CDR2 as YYEEEE. Written as DNA, the CDR3 is TGTGCCAGCAGCCGCCACGGGAGACTAGGGGTAGGCACAGATACGCAGTATTTT. Protein: CASSRHGRLGVGTDTQYF. Supplemented by reference TRBV5-6 and TRBJ2-3, the full variable domain reads DAGVTQSPTHLIKTRGQQVTLRCSPKSGHDTVSWYQQALGQGPQFIFQYYEEEERQRGNFPDRFSGHQFPNYSSELNVNALLLGDSALYLCASSRHGRLGVGTDTQYFGPGTRLTVL.

The CDR3 reads CASSLGGSSPLHF. The CDR3 DNA reads TGTGCCAGCAGTTTAGGGGGGAGTTCACCCCTCCACTTT. The chain uses TRBV27 and TRBJ1-6; D may be TRBD1 (5 bases). CDR3 length: 13 residues. Germline-derived CDR1 and CDR2 are MNHEY and SMNVEV (reference sequence). V was cut by 2 bases and J by 9 bases, with 8 bases left in between.

The chain joins TRBV4-1 to TRBJ2-3, with TRBD2 matching over 7 bases. With V trimmed by 4 bases and J by 2 bases, 6 bases remained unmatched. CDR3 length equals 15 residues. Germline V gene lookup returns CDR1 MGHRA and CDR2 YSYEKL. The CDR3 is CASSRVAGDTDTQYF. In DNA form, the CDR3 reads TGCGCCAGCAGCCGTGTGGCGGGGGACACAGATACGCAGTATTTT.

This clonotype was counted at least ten times. The J gene is TRBJ2-5, the V gene TRBV7-2, with D possibly being TRBD1 (6 bases). Per germline, CDR1 SGHTA and CDR2 FQGNSA. The CDR3 consists of 13 residues. V lost 5 bases and J lost 5, with 12 bases in between. The CDR3: CASSQGYWETQYF. In DNA form, the CDR3 reads TGTGCCAGCAGCCAGGGGTATTGGGAGACCCAGTACTTC.

This clonotype was observed a handful of times. The rearrangement uses TRBV12-3 or TRBV12-4 and TRBJ2-2; the D is unclear. V gave up 6 bases and J gave up 7 bases, with 9 bases separating them. This CDR3 has 12 residues. DNA for the CDR3: TGTGCCAGCAGCCCATACATCGGGGAGCTGTTTTTT. Translated: CASSPYIGELFF.

This chain connects TRBV11-2 to TRBJ1-5; D not certain. Germline V gene data show CDR1 as SGHAT and CDR2 as FQNNGV. The CDR3 loop spans 15 amino acids. With 2 bases removed from V and 4 bases from J, the gap between germline ends came to 12 bases. CDR3 amino acids: CASSLSLSKNQPQHF. The DNA for the CDR3 is TGTGCCAGCAGCTTAAGTTTGTCAAAAAATCAGCCCCAGCATTTT.

CDR3 in DNA: TGCGCCACCGGGTCGAAGGGAAGCACAGATACGCAGTATTTT. Protein sequence: CATGSKGSTDTQYF. The chain combines TRBV4-1 with TRBJ2-3, with no clear D. Germline values: CDR1 MGHRA, CDR2 YSYEKL. This CDR3 spans 14 amino acids. Trimming removed 10 bases at V and 0 bases at J, with 14 bases between.

In its sample, this clonotype was seen a few times. The genes are TRBV4-1 and TRBJ1-5; the D is unclear. The CDR3 length is 20 residues. Trimming left V 4 bases short and J 5 bases short, with 30 bases between. Germline assignment: CDR1 MGHRA and CDR2 YSYEKL. In DNA form, the CDR3 reads TGCGCCAGCAGCCCCCGACCCCGGAACAGCCACATCCAATTCCATCAGCCCCAGCATTTT. Translation gives CASSPRPRNSHIQFHQPQHF.

This clonotype was observed at least ten times. The chain uses TRBV5-1 and TRBJ2-3, with TRBD2 matching over 8 bases. After removal of 2 bases from V and 0 bases from J, the junction contained 2 bases not matched to a gene. This CDR3 has 15 amino acids. The V gene's germline CDR1 is SGHRS and CDR2 YFSETQ. CDR3 sequence reads: CASSFLAGSTDTQYF. CDR3 sequence (DNA): TGCGCCAGCAGCTTCTTAGCGGGGAGCACAGATACGCAGTATTTT.

This clonotype was counted a few times. This chain connects TRBV4-3 to TRBJ1-6, with D maybe TRBD1 (5 bases). V lost 0 bases to trimming and J lost 13 bases, with 19 bases between them. Germline lookup yields CDR1 LGHNA and CDR2 YSLEER. The CDR3 runs to 16 residues. CDR3 sequence reads: CASSQDVGRPSSPLHF. The CDR3 bases are TGCGCCAGCAGCCAAGATGTGGGGCGGCCGTCGTCGCCCCTCCACTTT.

The chain is built from TRBV4-3 and TRBJ1-2; D ambiguous. Germline V lookup: CDR1 LGHNA, CDR2 YSLEER. V was trimmed by 1 base and J by 7 bases, leaving 10 bases between them. The CDR3 length is 13 residues. In DNA form, the CDR3 reads TGCGCCAGCAGCCAAGCGGAGAAAGCTGGCTACACCTTC. It is translated as CASSQAEKAGYTF.

This clonotype was recorded once. The gene calls are TRBV7-2 and TRBJ2-5; D perhaps matches TRBD1 (5 bases). The CDR3 is 13 residues long. V lost 4 bases and J lost 2, with 8 bases in between. CDR1 SGHTA and CDR2 FQGNSA come from the germline V gene. The CDR3 region has the DNA TGTGCCAGCAGCTCGACAGTACAAGAGACCCAGTACTTC. Translation: CASSSTVQETQYF.

This clonotype was seen ten or more times. The CDR3 nucleotides are TGTGCCAGCAGCTTGCCCCCGGGGGGCGGGACCGGGGAGCTGTTTTTT. This translates into CASSLPPGGGTGELFF. This chain connects TRBV5-8 to TRBJ2-2, with a tentative D call TRBD2 (7 bases). CDR1 is SGHTS, CDR2 YDEGEE, per germline. V lost 1 base and J 5 bases, leaving 15 bases between the germline ends. The CDR3 has 16 amino acids.

This clonotype occurred many times. The gene calls are TRBV20-1 and TRBJ2-1, with 10 positions matching TRBD2. Germline CDR1 is DFQATT and CDR2 is SNEGSKA (reference sequence). The CDR3 covers 15 residues. J lost 8 bases, V lost 6 bases, and 13 bases had no gene match. The CDR3 reads CSAPAGGPLGDEQFF. The CDR3 DNA reads as TGCAGTGCCCCAGCGGGGGGGCCTCTGGGCGATGAGCAGTTCTTC.

V is TRBV6-5 and J is TRBJ2-1; TRBD2 matches 9 bases. The V segment lost 0 bases and the J segment 9 bases; nucleotides outside the gene matches: 6. CDR1 is MNHEY and CDR2 is SVGAGI in the germline V gene. This CDR3 region has 15 residues. In nucleotides, the CDR3 is TGTGCCAGCAGTTACTCGGCGGGGGGGCTTTTTGAGCAGTTCTTC. This sequence encodes CASSYSAGGLFEQFF.

The J gene is TRBJ2-2, the V gene TRBV12-3 or TRBV12-4; a weak D match, TRBD1 (6 bases). V was cut by 5 bases and J by 5 bases, with 18 bases left in between. CDR3 size: 16 residues. CDR3 coding DNA: TGTGCCAGCAGTCTTTACCCCAACAGGGTAACCGGGGAGCTGTTTTTT. It encodes CASSLYPNRVTGELFF.